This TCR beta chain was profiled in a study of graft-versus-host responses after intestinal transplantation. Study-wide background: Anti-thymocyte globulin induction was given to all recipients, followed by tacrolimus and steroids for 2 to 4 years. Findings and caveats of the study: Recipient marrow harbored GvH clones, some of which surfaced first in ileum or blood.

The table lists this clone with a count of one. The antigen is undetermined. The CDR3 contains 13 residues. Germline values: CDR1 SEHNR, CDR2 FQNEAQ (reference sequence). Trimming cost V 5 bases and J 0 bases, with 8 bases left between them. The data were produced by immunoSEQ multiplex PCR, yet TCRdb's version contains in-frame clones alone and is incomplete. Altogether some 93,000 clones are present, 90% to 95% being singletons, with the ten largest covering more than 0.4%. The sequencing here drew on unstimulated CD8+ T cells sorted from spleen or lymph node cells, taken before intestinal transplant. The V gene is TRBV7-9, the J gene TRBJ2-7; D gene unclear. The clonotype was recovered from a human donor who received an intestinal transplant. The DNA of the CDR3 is TGTGCCAGCAGCCCCCCCAGCTCCTACGAGCAGTACTTC. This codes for CASSPPSSYEQYF.